This T cell receptor beta chain was profiled in a study of blood T cell repertoires in COVID-19. This clone was counted once. Trimming stripped 7 bases from V and 2 bases from J, with 15 bases between. This CDR3 has 15 residues. The V gene's germline CDR1 is LNHDA and CDR2 SQIVND (reference sequence). The assay was immunoSEQ multiplex PCR, and TCRdb's table has in-frame clones only and misses some. The table includes around 380,000 clones, 81% detected once. Sequenced input: peripheral blood. V is TRBV19 and J is TRBJ1-5; no definite D call. This receptor was taken from a human donor with acute or convalescent COVID-19. The donor label of this sample is uncertain. The CDR3 DNA reads as TGTGCCAGTAAAGCGGGAACAGCCGGCAATCAGCCCCAGCATTTT. Encoded protein: CASKAGTAGNQPQHF.